A selection of T cell receptor beta chains follows, all from one sample in a study of early T cells in non-severe SARS-CoV-2 infection. TCRdb reprocessed the 5' RACE reads via MiXCR and lists one record per CDR3 protein. The sample lists about 52,000 distinct CDR3 sequences; about 10% were seen once. The specimen was whole blood. The receptors come from an adult who was a healthcare worker with PCR-confirmed SARS-CoV-2 infection or an uninfected control (not recorded which). The CDR3 runs from the conserved cysteine through the conserved F or W.

j_call v_call cdr3_aa
TRBJ2-5 TRBV7-2 CASSPWTSGGLETQYF
TRBJ1-4 TRBV20-1 CSAPRAALEEKLFF
TRBJ1-1 TRBV5-1 CASSLDFRGTEAFF
TRBJ2-4 TRBV20-1 CSAQNGAWDIQYF
TRBJ1-3 TRBV4-2 CASSQSHQGPGNTIYF
TRBJ2-1 TRBV19 CASSMSSMGNQFF
TRBJ1-1 TRBV6-1 CASSEAGALAFF
TRBJ1-1 TRBV20-1 CSATGTGGTEAFF
TRBJ2-5 TRBV7-9 CASGRDRVGETQYF
TRBJ1-6 TRBV6-2/TRBV6-3 CASSYLGVRSPLHF
TRBJ2-7 TRBV7-2 CASSHRGKGVYEQYF
TRBJ1-1 TRBV12-3/TRBV12-4 CASSPGELNTEAFF
TRBJ1-2 TRBV15 CATSREDYGYTF
TRBJ1-1 TRBV7-6 CASSLAGGNTEAFF
TRBJ1-5 TRBV19 CASSSGGEQPQHF